This T cell receptor beta chain was obtained from a study of shared clonotypes between healthy human individuals. Study at large: Three plates were used per donor for CD4 naive, three for CD4 memory, two for CD8 naive and one for CD8 memory.

Replicate PCRs run on sorted subsets employed 200 ng DNA, approximately 30,000 T cell genomes. Using immunoSEQ multiplex PCR, the repertoire was profiled, and TCRdb retains in-frame clones only, with some absent. This sample has about 2.1 million clones, with 85% to 95% found just once. The germline CDR1 and CDR2 sequences are MDHEN and SYDVKM. The CDR3 length is 14 residues. V lost 5 bases, J lost 5 bases, and 15 bases lay in between. CD45RO-negative, CCR7-positively selected cells formed the naive CD8 fraction, excluding terminally differentiated effector memory CD45RA+ cells. The study, taken as a whole, reports: Sharing across four donors was seen in 4.5% to 6.5% of naive CD4 clonotypes. Clonotype sharing among donors, it was expected, would be affected by sequencing depth.

About this clone itself: Its cognate antigen is unknown.

Sequenced: naive CD8+ T cells from PBMCs. This sequence joins TRBV28 and TRBJ1-1; weak D call: TRBD1 (5 bases). The sequence derives from a man aged 18 to 30 in good health. Some clones in this sample may be carry-over from other donors' samples. CDR3 nucleotide sequence: TGTGCCAGCAGTATAAAAGTTGGGGGTACTGAAGCTTTCTTT. Translating gives CASSIKVGGTEAFF. Full variable domain (remainder filled in from reference TRBV28 and TRBJ1-1): DVKVTQSSRYLVKRTGEKVFLECVQDMDHENMFWYRQDPGLGLRLIYFSYDVKMKEKGDIPEGYSVSREKKERFSLILESASTNQTSMYLCASSIKVGGTEAFFGQGTRLTVV.